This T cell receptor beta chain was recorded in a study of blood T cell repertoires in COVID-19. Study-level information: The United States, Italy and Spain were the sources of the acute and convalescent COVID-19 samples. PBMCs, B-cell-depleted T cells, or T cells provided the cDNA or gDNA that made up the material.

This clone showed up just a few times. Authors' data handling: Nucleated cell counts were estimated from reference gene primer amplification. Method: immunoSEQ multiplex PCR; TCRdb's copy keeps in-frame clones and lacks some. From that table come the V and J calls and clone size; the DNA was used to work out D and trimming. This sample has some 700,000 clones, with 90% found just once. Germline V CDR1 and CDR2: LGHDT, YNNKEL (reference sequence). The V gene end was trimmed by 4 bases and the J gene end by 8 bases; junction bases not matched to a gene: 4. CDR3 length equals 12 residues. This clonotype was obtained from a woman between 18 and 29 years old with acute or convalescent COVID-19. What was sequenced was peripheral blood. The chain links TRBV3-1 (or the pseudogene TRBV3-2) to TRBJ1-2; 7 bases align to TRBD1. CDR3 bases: TGTGCCAGCAGCCCAGGGGGAAGGGGCTACACCTTC. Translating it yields CASSPGGRGYTF.